This entry concerns a single T cell receptor beta chain. This sample is drawn from a study of technical replicates of blood from a few donors. Repertoires were generated with immunoSEQ multiplex PCR, while TCRdb's copy carries only in-frame clones and drops some. The sample has some 77,000 clones; over 75% are singletons. The CDR3 sequence is 16 residues long. With V trimmed by 4 bases and J by 2 bases, 5 bases remained unmatched. The V gene's germline CDR1 is KGHSY and CDR2 FQNENV. The source material was T cells isolated from PBMCs. The genes are TRBV16 and TRBJ2-3; 11 bases are a match to TRBD1. This receptor was obtained from a human donor in good health. In DNA form, the CDR3 reads TGTGCCAGCAGCCCTGGGGACAGGGGGTCCACAGATACGCAGTATTTT. Protein product: CASSPGDRGSTDTQYF. Filled out from reference TRBV16 and TRBJ2-3, the complete variable domain reads GEEVAQTPKHLVRGEGQKAKLYCAPIKGHSYVFWYQQVLKNEFKFLISFQNENVFDETGMPKERFSAKCLPNSPCSLEIQATKLEDSAVYFCASSPGDRGSTDTQYFGPGTRLTVL.